This entry lists 19 T cell receptor beta chains sequenced from one sample in a study of cytomegalovirus exposure and HLA in healthy donors. Researchers ran the PCR with 60 Vbeta and 13 Jbeta primers. This table comes from immunoSEQ multiplex PCR, and its TCRdb copy is limited to in-frame clones, with some not included. There are some 220,000 clones in the sample; roughly 79% occur only once, and 0.58% lies in the top ten. Source material: PBMCs. Every receptor here comes from a woman between 40 and 50 years old in good health and CMV-seronegative.

This rearrangement joins TRBV28 to TRBJ2-7; 8 bases are shared with TRBD1. V was pared by 6 bases and J by 2 bases, with 9 bases of the junction left unmatched. Germline V lookup: CDR1 MDHEN, CDR2 SYDVKM. The CDR3 contains 15 residues. CDR3 DNA sequence: TGTGCCAGCAGACAGGGGGGAAGCGGAGCCTACGAGCAGTACTTC. Protein sequence: CASRQGGSGAYEQYF.

The CDR3 DNA reads as TGTGCCAGCAGCCCCCGCGTGACTCTAGCCAAAAACATTCAGTACTTC. This encodes CASSPRVTLAKNIQYF. The rearrangement uses TRBV28 and TRBJ2-4; D is unclear. The CDR3 is 16 amino acids. The germline gives CDR1 MDHEN, CDR2 SYDVKM. V lost 6 bases and J lost 0, with 15 bases in between.

The rearrangement uses TRBV5-1 and TRBJ1-1, with a tentative D call TRBD1 (5 bases). CDR1 is SGHRS, CDR2 YFSETQ, per germline. The CDR3 loop spans 15 amino acids. V lost 4 bases to trimming and J lost 3 bases, with 16 bases between them. The CDR3 DNA is TGCGCCAGCAGCCCCGGACCCAGGGTGGACACTGAAGCTTTCTTT. This codes for CASSPGPRVDTEAFF.

For the CDR3, the DNA is TGTGCCAGCAGCTTACCCGTCGGGACAGGGTTTTTCTCTGGAAACACCATATATTTT. Residues: CASSLPVGTGFFSGNTIYF. This chain connects TRBV11-3 to TRBJ1-3, with 9 bases matching TRBD1. Germline V gene lookup returns CDR1 SGHNT and CDR2 YENEEA. The CDR3 spans 19 residues. J gave up 0 bases and V 2 bases, and 11 bases lay outside the gene matches.

This chain's CDR3 is CASKRQGNTEAFF. CDR3 nucleotides: TGTGCCAGCAAACGGCAGGGAAACACTGAAGCTTTCTTT. The V gene is TRBV6-1, the J gene TRBJ1-1; perhaps TRBD1 as D (5 bases). The ends were cut back, 7 bases at V and 2 bases at J, with 11 bases in the middle. The length of the CDR3 is 13 residues. Germline V CDR1 and CDR2: MNHNS, SASEGT.

The chain joins TRBV12-5 to TRBJ1-1; 7 positions agree with TRBD1. Germline CDR1 and CDR2: LGHNT and FRNRAP. Trimming at V came to 4 bases and at J to 5 bases, leaving 7 bases not matched to a gene. This CDR3 has 14 residues. The CDR3: CASGYKTGETEAFF. The CDR3 DNA reads TGTGCTAGTGGTTACAAAACAGGGGAAACTGAAGCTTTCTTT.

The V gene is TRBV7-9, the J gene TRBJ1-1; 9 nucleotides line up with TRBD1. The CDR3 spans 13 residues. The germline V gene has CDR1 SEHNR and CDR2 FQNEAQ (reference sequence). V gave up 3 bases and J gave up 4 bases; unmatched junction bases: 0. CDR3 sequence reads: CASSLTGGTEAFF. In nucleotides, the CDR3 is TGTGCCAGCAGCTTGACAGGGGGCACTGAAGCTTTCTTT.

The gene calls are TRBV7-2 and TRBJ2-7; D might be TRBD1 (6 bases). This CDR3 comprises 13 residues. Deletions cut 7 bases from V and 6 bases from J, with 16 bases between. CDR1 and CDR2 (germline): SGHTA, FQGNSA. CDR3 sequence (DNA): TGTGCCAGCAACCTCCAGGAAGGGGGCGAGCAGTACTTC. Its protein is CASNLQEGGEQYF.

V and J are TRBV28 and TRBJ1-4; D is perhaps TRBD1 (6 bases). Per germline, CDR1 MDHEN and CDR2 SYDVKM. Trimming shortened V by 2 bases and J by 8 bases, and 12 bases separated the two germline ends. CDR3 size: 14 residues. CDR3 bases: TGTGCCAGCAGTTTAGGGGGGGCTCAAGAAAAACTGTTTTTT. Translating it yields CASSLGGAQEKLFF.

The gene calls are TRBV14 and TRBJ1-2, with D possibly TRBD1 on 5 matching bases. The germline V gene encodes CDR1 SGHDN and CDR2 FVKESK. Deletions cut 4 bases from V and 0 bases from J, with 6 bases between. The CDR3 sequence is 13 residues long. CDR3 residues: CASSPRANYGYTF. In DNA form, the CDR3 reads TGTGCCAGCAGCCCCAGGGCTAACTATGGCTACACCTTC.

This clone was seen a few times. This rearrangement joins TRBV4-3 to TRBJ1-3; D is possibly TRBD1 (6 bases). The CDR3 has 15 amino acids. Germline CDR1 reads LGHNA; CDR2 reads YSLEER. Trimming removed 0 bases at V and 5 bases at J, with 11 bases between. CDR3 DNA sequence: TGCGCCAGCAGCCAAGATTCGACAGGAAGAAACACCATATATTTT. Its protein product is CASSQDSTGRNTIYF.

V gene TRBV7-3 combines with J gene TRBJ1-5; D remains ambiguous. The CDR3 is 15 residues long. The germline V gene encodes CDR1 SGHTA and CDR2 FQGTGA. V lost 0 bases and J 7 bases, leaving 13 bases between the germline ends. DNA for the CDR3: TGTGCCAGCAGCTTAACCCCAGGCTCTGTCCAGCCCCAGCATTTT. This translates into CASSLTPGSVQPQHF.

CDR3 loop: CASKRDRLGHNEQFF. For the CDR3, the DNA is TGTGCCAGCAAACGAGACAGATTAGGGCACAATGAGCAGTTCTTC. The J gene is TRBJ2-1, the V gene TRBV7-2; possible D gene TRBD1, 5 bases. The V end lost 7 bases, the J end lost 5 bases, and 18 bases lay between the germline ends. The CDR3 spans 15 residues. Germline values: CDR1 SGHTA, CDR2 FQGNSA.

The J gene is TRBJ1-2, the V gene TRBV18; 9 nucleotides line up with TRBD1. CDR1 KGHSH and CDR2 LQKENI come from the germline V gene. V was pared by 5 bases and J by 8 bases, with 9 bases of the junction left unmatched. The CDR3 covers 14 residues. CDR3 amino acids: CASSSEQGAKGYTF. The CDR3 DNA follows: TGTGCCAGCTCATCTGAACAGGGGGCAAAGGGCTACACCTTC.

This chain joins TRBV19 and TRBJ2-5; 8 nucleotides agree with TRBD1. This CDR3 is built from 11 residues. Germline V gives CDR1 LNHDA, CDR2 SQIVND (reference sequence). V lost 10 bases and J lost 5; bases outside the gene matches: 3. The CDR3 DNA is TGTGCCACAGGACAGGGCGAGACCCAGTACTTC. Residues: CATGQGETQYF.

In nucleotides, the CDR3 is TGTGCCAGCTCCCAAGGACAGGGGGGGAACTATGGCTACACCTTC. Protein: CASSQGQGGNYGYTF. The chain joins TRBV18 to TRBJ1-2; 10 positions match TRBD1. V shed 6 bases and J 2 bases; nucleotides not matched to a gene: 6. CDR1 and CDR2 (germline): KGHSH, LQKENI. The length of the CDR3 is 15 residues. Supplemented by reference TRBV18 and TRBJ1-2, the full variable domain reads NAGVMQNPRHLVRRRGQEARLRCSPMKGHSHVYWYRQLPEEGLKFMVYLQKENIIDESGMPKERFSAEFPKEGPSILRIQQVVRGDSAAYFCASSQGQGGNYGYTFGSGTRLTVV.

The rearrangement links TRBV6-5 to TRBJ1-5, with TRBD1 as a possible D gene (5 bases). Per germline, CDR1 MNHEY and CDR2 SVGAGI. CDR3 length: 15 amino acids. Trimming removed 8 bases from V and 7 bases from J, with 21 bases in between. The CDR3 nucleotides read TGTGCCAGCTCCCGTTCGGGGAGGGGTGGGCAGCCCCAGCATTTT. It yields the protein CASSRSGRGGQPQHF.

This rearrangement joins TRBV5-1 to TRBJ2-5, with a weak D call TRBD2 (7 bases). From germline, CDR1 is SGHRS and CDR2 YFSETQ. This CDR3 contains 15 residues. V was shortened by 2 bases and J by 2 bases, with 13 bases between the two germline ends. The CDR3 nucleotides are TGCGCCAGCAGCTTCAGCGGGACAAAACAAGAGACCCAGTACTTC. As protein: CASSFSGTKQETQYF.

In this sample, this clone turned up once. The V and J genes are TRBV4-2 and TRBJ2-3, with D possibly matching TRBD2 (5 bases). V was shortened by 5 bases and J by 3 bases, with 21 bases between the two germline ends. Germline V CDR1 and CDR2: LGHNA, YNFKEQ. CDR3 size: 17 residues. CDR3 nucleotides: TGTGCCAGCAGCAGTGGTCCGGTGGGAGAAATTACAGATACGCAGTATTTT. It specifies CASSSGPVGEITDTQYF.